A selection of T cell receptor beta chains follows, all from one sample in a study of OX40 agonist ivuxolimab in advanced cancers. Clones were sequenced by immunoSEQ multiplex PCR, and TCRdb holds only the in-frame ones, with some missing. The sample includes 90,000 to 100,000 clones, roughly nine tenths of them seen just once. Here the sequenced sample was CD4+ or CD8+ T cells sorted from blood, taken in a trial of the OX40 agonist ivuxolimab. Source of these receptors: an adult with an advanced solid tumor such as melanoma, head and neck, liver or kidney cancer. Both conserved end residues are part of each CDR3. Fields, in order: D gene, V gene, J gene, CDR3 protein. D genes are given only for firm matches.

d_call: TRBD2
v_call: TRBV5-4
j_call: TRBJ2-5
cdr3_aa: CASSLRTSGRETQYF

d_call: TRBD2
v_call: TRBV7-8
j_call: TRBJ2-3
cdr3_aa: CASTLGTTPDTQYF

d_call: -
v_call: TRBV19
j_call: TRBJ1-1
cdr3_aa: CASSIGGLLEAFF

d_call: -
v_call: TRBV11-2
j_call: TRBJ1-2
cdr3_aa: CASSLGPGADYGYTF

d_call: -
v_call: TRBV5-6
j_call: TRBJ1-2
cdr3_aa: CASSWGRSGYTF

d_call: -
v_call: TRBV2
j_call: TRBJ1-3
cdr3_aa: CASIQRGRGGNTIYF

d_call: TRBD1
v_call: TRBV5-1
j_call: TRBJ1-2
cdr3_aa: CASSSPTGEEYGYTF

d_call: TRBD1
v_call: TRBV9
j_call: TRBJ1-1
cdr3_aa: CASSTSGTGATEAFF

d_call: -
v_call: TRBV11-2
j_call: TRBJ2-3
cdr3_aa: CASSLERELSADTQYF

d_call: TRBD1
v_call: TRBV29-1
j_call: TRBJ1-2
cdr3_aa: CSARQGINYGYTF

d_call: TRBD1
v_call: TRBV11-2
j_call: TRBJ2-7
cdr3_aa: CASSPGQIYEQYF

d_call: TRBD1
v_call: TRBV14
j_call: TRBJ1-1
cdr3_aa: CASSQARDRAKNTEAFF

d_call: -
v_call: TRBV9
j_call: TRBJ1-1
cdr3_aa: CASSPSDRPNTEAFF

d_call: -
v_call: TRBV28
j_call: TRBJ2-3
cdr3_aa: CASSRSSGVDDTQYF

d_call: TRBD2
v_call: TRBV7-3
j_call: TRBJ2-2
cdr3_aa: CASTRGLASTGELFF

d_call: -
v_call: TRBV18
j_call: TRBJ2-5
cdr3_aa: CASSPISQETQYF

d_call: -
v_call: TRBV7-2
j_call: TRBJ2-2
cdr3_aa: CASSPSYNTGELFF

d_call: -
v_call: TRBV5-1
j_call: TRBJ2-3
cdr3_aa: CASSAGQGDTQYF

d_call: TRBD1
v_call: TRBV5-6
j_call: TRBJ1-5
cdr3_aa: CASSSYQGGSNQPQHF

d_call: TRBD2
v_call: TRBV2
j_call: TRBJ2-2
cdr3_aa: CASLAGGANTGELFF

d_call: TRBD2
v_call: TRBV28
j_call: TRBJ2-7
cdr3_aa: CASSGTRLAGLQYF

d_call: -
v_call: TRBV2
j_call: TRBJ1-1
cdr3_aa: CASCGEGNTEAFF

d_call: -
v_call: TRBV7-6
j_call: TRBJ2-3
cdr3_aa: CASSLDPSTDTQYF

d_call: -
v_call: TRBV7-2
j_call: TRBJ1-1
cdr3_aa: CASSPPPVTEAFF

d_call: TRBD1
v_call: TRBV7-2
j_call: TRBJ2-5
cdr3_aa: CASSLGQGWETQYF

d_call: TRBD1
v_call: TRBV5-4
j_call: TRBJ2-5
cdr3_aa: CASSLGRTGGQETQYF

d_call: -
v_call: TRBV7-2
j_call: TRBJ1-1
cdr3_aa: CASRLRGGAMNTEAFF

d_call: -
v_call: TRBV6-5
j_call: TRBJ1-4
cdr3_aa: CASSYSGAPREKLFF

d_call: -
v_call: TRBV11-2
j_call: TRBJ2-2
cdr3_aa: CASIRTGKTGELFF

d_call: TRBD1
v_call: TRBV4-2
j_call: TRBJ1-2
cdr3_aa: CASSQDNRGVNGYTF

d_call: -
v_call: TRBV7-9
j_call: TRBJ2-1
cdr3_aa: CASRSVDREQFF

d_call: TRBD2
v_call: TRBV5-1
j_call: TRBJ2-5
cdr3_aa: CASSFLAGGPEETQYF

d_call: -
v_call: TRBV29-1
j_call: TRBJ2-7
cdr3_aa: CSVGPQGEGPYEQYF

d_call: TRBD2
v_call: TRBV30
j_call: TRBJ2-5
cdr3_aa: CAWRASGETQYF

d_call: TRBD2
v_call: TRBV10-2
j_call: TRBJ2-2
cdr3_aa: CASRTSGLGELFF

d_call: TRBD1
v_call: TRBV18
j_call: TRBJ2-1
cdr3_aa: CASSPGTGLRQFF

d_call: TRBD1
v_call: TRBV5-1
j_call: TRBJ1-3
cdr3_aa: CASSLDGTGSGNTIYF

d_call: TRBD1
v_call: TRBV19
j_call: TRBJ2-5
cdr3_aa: CASSILGQGVQYF

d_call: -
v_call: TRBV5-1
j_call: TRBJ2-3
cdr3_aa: CASSLGPSRGSTDTQYF

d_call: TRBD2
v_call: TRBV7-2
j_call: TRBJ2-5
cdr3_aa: CASSLVAGGQETQYF

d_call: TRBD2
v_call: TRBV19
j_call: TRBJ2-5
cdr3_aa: CASSTRLAGGRETQYF

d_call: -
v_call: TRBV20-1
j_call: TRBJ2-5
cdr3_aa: CSAITEETQYF

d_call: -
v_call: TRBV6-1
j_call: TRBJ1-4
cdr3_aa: CASSERGDNEKLFF

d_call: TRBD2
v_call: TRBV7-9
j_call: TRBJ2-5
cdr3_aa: CASALGGYQETQYF

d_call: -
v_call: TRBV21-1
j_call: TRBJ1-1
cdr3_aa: CASNNPDNPNTEAFF